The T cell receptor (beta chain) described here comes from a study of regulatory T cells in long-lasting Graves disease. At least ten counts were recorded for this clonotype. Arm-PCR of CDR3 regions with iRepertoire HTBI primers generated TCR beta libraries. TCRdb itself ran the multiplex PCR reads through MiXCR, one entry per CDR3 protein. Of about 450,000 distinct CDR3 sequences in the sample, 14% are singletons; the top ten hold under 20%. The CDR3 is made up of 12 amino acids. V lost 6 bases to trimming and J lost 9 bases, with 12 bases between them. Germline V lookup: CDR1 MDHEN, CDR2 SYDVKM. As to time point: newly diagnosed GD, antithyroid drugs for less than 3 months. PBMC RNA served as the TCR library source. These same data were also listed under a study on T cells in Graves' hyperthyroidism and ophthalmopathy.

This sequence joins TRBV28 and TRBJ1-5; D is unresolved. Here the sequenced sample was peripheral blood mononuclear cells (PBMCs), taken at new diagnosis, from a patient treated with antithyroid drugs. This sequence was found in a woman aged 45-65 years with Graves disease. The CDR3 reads CASSLSDRPQHF. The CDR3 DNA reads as TGTGCCAGCAGCCTCTCCGATCGGCCCCAGCATTTT.